This TCR beta chain emerged from a study of T-cell memory formation after mild COVID-19. Findings and caveats of the study: Whereas later expanders leaned CD4+, clones contracting day 15 to 85 showed a balanced CD4/CD8 makeup. Pre-infection memory harbored some responding clones, suggesting cross-reactive memory joined.

For this clonotype: Its antigen is not known.

Via MiXCR, TCRdb re-called the 5' RACE reads, giving one row per CDR3 protein. The top ten clones hold around a fifth of a sample with just under 350,000 distinct CDR3 sequences, 10% to 15% of them seen once. The sequence was collected from a man younger than 30 who had mild COVID-19 (a few samples of this study predate the infection). Cell type and time point are not known. The sequencing input was PBMCs or a T cell subset sorted from them (not recorded which).

CDR3 amino acids: CASFHRGRESGANVLTF. CDR3 sequence (DNA): TGTGCCAGTTTCCACAGGGGGAGAGAGTCTGGGGCCAACGTCCTGACTTTC. This chain uses TRBV6-2 or TRBV6-3 with TRBJ2-6, with 8 bases identical to TRBD1. The germline V gene encodes CDR1 MNHEY and CDR2 SVGEGT. The CDR3 length is 17 residues. V lost 9 bases, J lost 1 base, and 11 bases stayed unmatched.